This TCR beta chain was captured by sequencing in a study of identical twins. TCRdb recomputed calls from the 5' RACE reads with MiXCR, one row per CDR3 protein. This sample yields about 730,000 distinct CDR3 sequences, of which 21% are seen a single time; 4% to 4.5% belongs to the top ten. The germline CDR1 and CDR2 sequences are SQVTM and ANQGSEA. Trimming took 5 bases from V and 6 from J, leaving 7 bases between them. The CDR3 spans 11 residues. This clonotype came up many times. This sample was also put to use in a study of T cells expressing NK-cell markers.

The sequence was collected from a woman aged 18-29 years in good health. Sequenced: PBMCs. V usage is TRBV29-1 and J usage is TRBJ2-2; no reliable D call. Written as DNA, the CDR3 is TGCAGCGTTTATTGGTCCGGGGAGCTGTTTTTT. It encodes CSVYWSGELFF.